The 18 T cell receptor beta chains given below trace back to one sample, sequenced in a study of blood T cells in healthy people across ages. Then a second PCR, running about 6 to 12 cycles, was carried out with a sample-barcoded 5' primer and a J-beta primer mix. MiXCR, run by TCRdb on the 5' RACE reads, gives a single entry per CDR3 protein. The table records roughly 700,000 distinct CDR3 sequences, around 25% of them present only once. Separately, the same data were catalogued under a study of T cells of mothers and their children.

Sequencing was done on a sample of blood. These receptors all come from a boy younger than 18 in good health.

The chain has TRBV6-5 and TRBJ1-2; D unresolved. The CDR3 spans 13 residues. Germline V lookup: CDR1 MNHEY, CDR2 SVGAGI. The V gene lost 0 bases and the J gene lost 8 bases, with 10 bases spanning the gap. This CDR3 reads CASSYSTQRGYTF. CDR3 DNA: TGTGCCAGCAGTTACTCCACCCAGAGGGGCTACACCTTC.

This clonotype was observed a handful of times. V gene TRBV12-3 or TRBV12-4 combines with J gene TRBJ1-3; TRBD1 aligns across 8 bases. This CDR3 has 17 amino acids. J lost 0 bases, V lost 2 bases, and 6 bases had no gene match. This chain's CDR3 is CASSLQGARTSGNTIYF. The CDR3 coding sequence is TGTGCCAGCAGTTTACAGGGGGCGAGGACCTCTGGAAACACCATATATTTT.

In its sample, this clonotype was seen a few times. The V gene is TRBV18, the J gene TRBJ2-5, with TRBD2 matching over 11 bases. Judging by the DNA end, TRBJ2-7 fits better; the J call may be wrong. Germline CDR1 reads KGHSH; CDR2 reads LQKENI. This CDR3 is 14 amino acids long. The CDR3 region has the DNA TGTGCCAGCTCACCATTAGCGGGGGGGCGCGAGCAGTACTTC. Its protein product is CASSPLAGGREQYF.

The chain recombines TRBV4-2 with TRBJ2-7, with no clear D. The CDR3 consists of 15 residues. Germline CDR1 reads LGHNA; CDR2 reads YNFKEQ. V was pared by 5 bases and J by 3 bases, with 17 bases between. The CDR3 loop reads CASSDRLGSNYEQYF. The CDR3 region has the DNA TGTGCCAGCAGCGATAGATTGGGCTCCAACTACGAGCAGTACTTC.

The table lists this clonotype with a few counts. The chain links TRBV2 to TRBJ2-4; 10 nucleotides align to TRBD1. Germline CDR1 SNHLY, CDR2 FYNNEI. Losses at the gene ends were 6 bases for V and 1 base for J; bases not matched to a gene: 0. There are 14 residues in the CDR3. The CDR3, as DNA: TGTGCCAGCAGGGACAGGGGGGCCAAAAACATTCAGTACTTC. It is translated as CASRDRGAKNIQYF.

This chain uses TRBV28 with TRBJ2-5, with a weak D call TRBD1 (6 bases). The germline CDR1 and CDR2 sequences are MDHEN and SYDVKM. Deletions cut 7 bases from V and 1 base from J, with 16 bases between. The CDR3 is made up of 15 amino acids. CDR3 in DNA: TGTGCCAGCACTTCCCGGGACACAGGCCAAGAGACCCAGTACTTC. It codes for CASTSRDTGQETQYF. Full variable domain (rest looked up from reference TRBV28 and TRBJ2-5): DVKVTQSSRYLVKRTGEKVFLECVQDMDHENMFWYRQDPGLGLRLIYFSYDVKMKEKGDIPEGYSVSREKKERFSLILESASTNQTSMYLCASTSRDTGQETQYFGPGTRLLVL.

This clonotype has a handful of counts. One end of the junction does not line up with germline, which may come from a read error. V and J are TRBV7-2 and TRBJ2-3; D remains ambiguous. Per germline, CDR1 SGHTA and CDR2 FQGNSA. The CDR3 is 16 residues long. The CDR3 is CVSSREARSSTDTQYF. As DNA, the CDR3 is TGTGTCAGCAGCCGAGAAGCGAGATCTAGCACAGATACGCAGTATTTT.

The sample holds a few counts of this clonotype. One junction end does not reproduce the germline sequence, and a read error may be involved. The rearrangement uses TRBV7-9 and TRBJ2-3, with 8 bases aligning to TRBD2. Germline CDR1 and CDR2: SEHNR and FQNEAQ (reference sequence). The CDR3 runs to 17 residues. The CDR3 bases are TGTGCCAGCGTTAACCCATATAGCGGGGAGAGCACAGGTACGCAGTATTTT. Translated: CASVNPYSGESTGTQYF.

The CDR3 is CSVSGDYEQYF. CDR3 bases: TGCAGCGTTTCCGGTGACTACGAGCAGTACTTC. The chain is built from TRBV29-1 and TRBJ2-7, with unresolved D. This CDR3 contains 11 residues. CDR1 is SQVTM, CDR2 ANQGSEA, per germline. Trimming took 5 bases from V and 3 from J, leaving 8 bases between them.

This chain joins TRBV11-2 and TRBJ1-1; D perhaps matches TRBD1 (5 bases). This CDR3 comprises 17 residues. V was trimmed by 3 bases and J by 0 bases, leaving 17 bases between them. CDR1 is SGHAT, CDR2 FQNNGV, per germline. The chain's CDR3 is CASSFGGAEGVNTEAFF. As DNA, the CDR3 is TGTGCCAGCAGCTTCGGAGGGGCAGAGGGTGTGAACACTGAAGCTTTCTTT.

This clonotype appeared many times. The V and J genes are TRBV6-2 or TRBV6-3 and TRBJ2-1; maybe TRBD2 (6 bases). CDR1 is MNHEY, CDR2 SVGEGT, per germline. CDR3 size: 16 residues. Trimming shortened V by 5 bases and J by 0 bases, and 14 bases separated the two germline ends. Written as DNA, the CDR3 is TGTGCCAGCAGTGTCGGGGGTCCGGCCTCCTACAATGAGCAGTTCTTC. This translates into CASSVGGPASYNEQFF.

The genes are TRBV7-2 and TRBJ1-1; possibly TRBD1 for D (5 bases). V was cut by 3 bases and J by 0 bases, with 17 bases left in between. The CDR3 is 17 amino acids. CDR1 is SGHTA and CDR2 is FQGNSA in the germline V gene. The CDR3 DNA is TGTGCCAGCAGCTTTTCCCGGGACGGACAAATGAACACTGAAGCTTTCTTT. Encoded protein: CASSFSRDGQMNTEAFF.

There are a few counts of this clonotype. The chain has TRBV20-1 and TRBJ1-4; D not resolved. Germline assignment: CDR1 DFQATT and CDR2 SNEGSKA (reference sequence). This CDR3 spans 13 amino acids. The V end lost 4 bases, the J end lost 8 bases, and 14 bases lay between the germline ends. The CDR3, as DNA: TGCAGTGCTACCGGGGTCAGGATCGAAAAACTGTTTTTT. Its translation is CSATGVRIEKLFF.

The rearrangement uses TRBV2 and TRBJ2-1, with 7 positions matching TRBD2. CDR3 length: 18 amino acids. The germline CDR1 and CDR2 sequences are SNHLY and FYNNEI. V was pared by 7 bases and J by 6 bases, with 21 bases of the junction left unmatched. The CDR3 region is CASTGSGLAASPRNEQFF. The CDR3 DNA reads TGTGCCAGCACGGGGTCGGGGCTAGCGGCTTCCCCCCGCAATGAGCAGTTCTTC.

In this sample, this clonotype turned up once. The rearrangement joins TRBV4-1 to TRBJ2-5, with 8 bases that match TRBD1. The end of the DNA fits TRBJ2-7 better, so the J call may be wrong. Germline lookup yields CDR1 MGHRA and CDR2 YSYEKL. CDR3 length: 15 residues. This chain's CDR3 is CASSQPDRDAYEQYF. CDR3 sequence (DNA): TGCGCCAGCAGCCAACCGGACAGGGATGCCTACGAGCAGTACTTC.

The chain links TRBV18 to TRBJ2-3; D may be TRBD1 (6 bases). V dropped 3 bases and J dropped 2 bases, with 12 bases sitting between them. The V gene's germline CDR1 is KGHSH and CDR2 LQKENI. CDR3 length: 15 residues. CDR3 DNA sequence: TGTGCCAGCTCACCGAATCAGGGGCCCACAGATACGCAGTATTTT. This translates into CASSPNQGPTDTQYF.

The chain carries TRBV14 and TRBJ1-2, with unresolved D. The CDR3 totals 15 residues. From germline, CDR1 is SGHDN and CDR2 FVKESK. Trimming removed 4 bases at V and 0 bases at J, with 12 bases between. The CDR3 DNA reads TGTGCCAGCAGCCCAAACGTCAGAGCTAACTATGGCTACACCTTC. This gives the protein CASSPNVRANYGYTF.

This clonotype was detected only once. The rearrangement links TRBV20-1 to TRBJ2-1; tentative D call: TRBD1 (5 bases). Germline values: CDR1 DFQATT, CDR2 SNEGSKA (reference sequence). V was pared by 0 bases and J by 2 bases, with 11 bases between. This CDR3 spans 15 amino acids. The CDR3 reads CSAREFSRAYNEQFF. The CDR3 DNA sequence: TGCAGTGCTAGAGAATTCAGCAGGGCCTACAATGAGCAGTTCTTC.